This TCR beta chain was sequenced for a study of T cells in Graves' hyperthyroidism and ophthalmopathy. From RNA transcripts, TCR beta CDR3 regions were amplified. First-round RT-PCR of the TCR CDR3 relied on the HTBI primer set. Each CDR3 protein gets one entry after TCRdb re-called the multiplex PCR reads with MiXCR. This table has 500,000 to 750,000 distinct CDR3 sequences, around 42% appearing once. Graves' hyperthyroidism is called stable when ophthalmopathy does not progress within 18 months. Exclusion followed for patients with uncontrolled infection, other autoimmune disease, pregnancy or lactation. Input material: peripheral blood or thyroid tissue (not recorded which). This sequence originates from a woman aged 18 to 35 with Graves' hyperthyroidism.

CDR3 region: CSALPGTGRTYEQYF. The CDR3 DNA sequence: TGCAGCGCCCTCCCCGGGACAGGAAGAACCTACGAGCAGTACTTC. V gene TRBV29-1 combines with J gene TRBJ2-7; 8 nucleotides align to TRBD1. Germline V lookup: CDR1 SQVTM, CDR2 ANQGSEA. Trimming took 7 bases from V and 2 from J; bases not matched to a gene: 13. This CDR3 is 15 amino acids long.